Listed here are 8 T cell receptor beta chains from one sample, sequenced in a study of cytomegalovirus exposure and HLA in healthy donors (TCRdb year 2017). Library creation used the immunoSEQ multiplex PCR assay. The multiplex PCR relied on a mix of 60 forward primers for TCR Vbeta segments and 13 reverse primers for TCR Jbeta segments. In TCRdb, the immuneACCESS table is reduced to in-frame sequences with V and J assigned. These tables do not hold every clone; where another copy was compared, an unresolved V gene accounts for under half, and the others remain unexplained. This sample gives roughly 130,000 clones in total; 70% to 80% of them show up just once. The ten top clones hold 1.5% to 2.5% of the sample. Sequenced: PBMCs. The receptor source for this set is a man between 18 and 29 years old in good health and CMV-seronegative.

There are a few counts of this clone. The chain links TRBV7-3 to TRBJ2-1; maybe TRBD1 (5 bases). This CDR3 comprises 18 residues. Trimming left V 5 bases short and J 6 bases short, with 26 bases between. Looked up from germline, CDR1 is SGHTA and CDR2 is FQGTGA. CDR3 bases: TGTGCCAGCAGCCCCCTCCACCAACAGGACCCATCGGGCAATGAGCAGTTCTTC. Its translation is CASSPLHQQDPSGNEQFF.

This rearrangement joins TRBV19 to TRBJ2-7, with D maybe TRBD2 (6 bases). CDR3 length: 17 residues. The germline V gene encodes CDR1 LNHDA and CDR2 SQIVND (reference sequence). The ends were cut back, 2 bases at V and 1 base at J, with 18 bases in the middle. CDR3 sequence: CASSIRDVASVSYEQYV. CDR3 in DNA: TGTGCCAGTAGTATAAGGGACGTGGCTAGCGTTTCCTACGAGCAGTACGTC.

The chain uses TRBV27 and TRBJ2-6, with D possibly TRBD2 on 5 matching bases. The CDR3 has 19 residues. V was cut by 3 bases and J by 1 base, with 19 bases left in between. From germline, CDR1 is MNHEY and CDR2 SMNVEV (reference sequence). The CDR3 coding sequence is TGTGCCAGCAGTTTCCTTAGACGGGATCCCACATCTGGGGCCAACGTCCTGACTTTC. This gives the protein CASSFLRRDPTSGANVLTF.

In its sample, this clone was seen a few times. J is TRBJ1-2 and V is TRBV28; D might be TRBD1 (5 bases). Per the germline V gene, CDR1 is MDHEN and CDR2 is SYDVKM. CDR3 length: 13 residues. V was clipped by 5 bases and J by 7 bases, with 14 bases between them. For the CDR3, the DNA is TGTGCCAGCAGTCCCGTGTTAGGGGTTGGCTACACCTTC. This sequence encodes CASSPVLGVGYTF.

This clone has just a few counts. This sequence joins TRBV5-1 and TRBJ2-3, with TRBD1 matching 9 bases. V shed 0 bases, J shed 5 bases, and the junction held 1 base outside the gene matches. The CDR3 has 14 residues. CDR1 SGHRS and CDR2 YFSETQ come from the germline V gene. CDR3 bases: TGCGCCAGCAGCTTGGGGACAGGGGAAGATACGCAGTATTTT. This translates into CASSLGTGEDTQYF.

This chain joins TRBV6-5 and TRBJ2-7; 9 bases match TRBD1. The germline gives CDR1 MNHEY, CDR2 SVGAGI. Trimming at V came to 5 bases and at J to 3 bases, leaving 5 bases not matched to a gene. This CDR3 has 14 residues. CDR3 nucleotide sequence: TGTGCCAGCAGTCAACAGGGGGCGGACTACGAGCAGTACTTC. It is translated as CASSQQGADYEQYF.

The chain uses TRBV5-1 and TRBJ2-1; 10 bases agree with TRBD2. There are 16 residues in the CDR3. V was pared by 6 bases and J by 6 bases, with 12 bases of the junction left unmatched. Looked up from germline, CDR1 is SGHRS and CDR2 is YFSETQ. In DNA, the CDR3 is TGCGCCAGCAATGCTGACGGGACTAGCGTTCTCAATGAGCAGTTCTTC. This translates into CASNADGTSVLNEQFF.

The chain uses TRBV10-1 and TRBJ2-3; 12 bases fit TRBD2. V dropped 2 bases and J dropped 0; count of bases not matched to a gene: 6. Germline V gives CDR1 WNHNN, CDR2 SYGVQD (reference sequence). The CDR3 runs 18 residues. The CDR3 is CASSETTSGRRSTDTQYF. CDR3 nucleotides: TGCGCCAGCAGTGAGACCACTAGCGGGAGGAGGAGCACAGATACGCAGTATTTT.